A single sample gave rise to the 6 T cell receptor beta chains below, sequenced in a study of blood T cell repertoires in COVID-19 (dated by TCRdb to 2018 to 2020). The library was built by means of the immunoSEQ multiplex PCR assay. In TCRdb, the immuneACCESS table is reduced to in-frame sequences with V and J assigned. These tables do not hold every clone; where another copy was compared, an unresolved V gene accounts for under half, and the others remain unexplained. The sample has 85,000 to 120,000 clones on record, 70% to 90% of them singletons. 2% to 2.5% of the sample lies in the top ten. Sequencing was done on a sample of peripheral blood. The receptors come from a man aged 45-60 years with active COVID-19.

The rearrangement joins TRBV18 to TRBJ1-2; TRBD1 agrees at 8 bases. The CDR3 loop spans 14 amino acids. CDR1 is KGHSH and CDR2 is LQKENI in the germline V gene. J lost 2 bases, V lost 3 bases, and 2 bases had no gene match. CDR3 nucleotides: TGTGCCAGCTCACCGGACAGGGCCAACTATGGCTACACCTTC. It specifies CASSPDRANYGYTF.

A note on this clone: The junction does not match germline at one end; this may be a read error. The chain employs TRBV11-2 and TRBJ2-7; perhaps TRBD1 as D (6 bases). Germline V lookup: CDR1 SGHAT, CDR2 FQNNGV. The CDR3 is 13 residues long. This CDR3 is CASSLTGTYKQYF. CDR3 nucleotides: TGTGCCAGCAGCCTGACAGGCACCTACAAGCAGTACTTC.

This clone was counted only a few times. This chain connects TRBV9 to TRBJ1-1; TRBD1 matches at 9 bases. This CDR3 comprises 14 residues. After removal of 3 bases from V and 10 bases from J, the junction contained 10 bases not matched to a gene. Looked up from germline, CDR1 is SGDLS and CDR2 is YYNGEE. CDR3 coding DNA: TGTGCCAGCAGCGATACAGGGGGCGCCCCGCCAGCTTTCTTT. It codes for CASSDTGGAPPAFF.

The CDR3 DNA reads TGTGCCAGCAGTGACTCGGGGGACAGGGGATCCGGGGAGCTGTTTTTT. It translates to CASSDSGDRGSGELFF. The chain recombines TRBV6-4 with TRBJ2-2; 10 bases are a match to TRBD1. V lost 0 bases to trimming and J lost 6 bases; unmatched junction nucleotides: 4. CDR1 and CDR2 from the germline V gene are MRHNA and SNTAGT. The CDR3 is 16 residues long.

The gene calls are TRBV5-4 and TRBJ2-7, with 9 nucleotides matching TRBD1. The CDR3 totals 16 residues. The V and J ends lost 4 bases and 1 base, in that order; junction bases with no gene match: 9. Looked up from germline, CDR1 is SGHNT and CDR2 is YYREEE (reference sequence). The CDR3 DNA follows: TGTGCCAGCAGCCCGAAAACCGGGACAGGGTCCTACGAGCAGTACTTC. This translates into CASSPKTGTGSYEQYF.

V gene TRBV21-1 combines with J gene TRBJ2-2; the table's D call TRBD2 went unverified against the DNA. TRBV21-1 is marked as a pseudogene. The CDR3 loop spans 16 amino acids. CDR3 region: CASSKRGGIRTGELFF. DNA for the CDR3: TGTGCCAGCAGCAAACGGGGGGGCATTAGGACCGGGGAGCTGTTTTTT.